These 18 T cell receptor beta chains came from one sample sequenced in a study of blood T cell repertoires in COVID-19. Assay: immunoSEQ multiplex PCR; the TCRdb copy retains only in-frame clones and omits some. The sample contains 40,000 or so clones, 86% of which appear only once. The sequencing sample was made of peripheral blood. These receptors originate from a man aged 55 to 69 with active COVID-19.

The gene calls are TRBV7-9 and TRBJ2-3; 15 nucleotides align to TRBD2. The J segment lost 1 base and the V segment lost 5 bases, leaving 7 bases of the junction unmatched. This CDR3 is built from 18 residues. Germline V gene data show CDR1 as SEHNR and CDR2 as FQNEAQ (reference sequence). The CDR3 region is CASSRTSGRGSRTDTQYF. The CDR3 region has the DNA TGTGCCAGCAGCAGGACTAGCGGGAGGGGATCTCGCACAGATACGCAGTATTTT.

The chain links TRBV18 to TRBJ1-1; D perhaps matches TRBD1 (6 bases). This CDR3 comprises 15 residues. The V end was cut by 3 bases, the J end by 0 bases, with 11 bases between. Germline lookup yields CDR1 KGHSH and CDR2 LQKENI. CDR3 DNA sequence: TGTGCCAGCTCACCGAAACAGGGAATGAACACTGAAGCTTTCTTT. This encodes CASSPKQGMNTEAFF.

The chain uses TRBV9 and TRBJ2-3, with unresolved D. The CDR3 loop spans 17 amino acids. Trimming removed 4 bases from V and 0 bases from J, with 18 bases in between. Germline assignment: CDR1 SGDLS and CDR2 YYNGEE. CDR3 nucleotides: TGTGCCAGCAGCCCAATGGGCTGGGTCGGCAGCACAGATACGCAGTATTTT. Protein: CASSPMGWVGSTDTQYF. The variable domain in full, completed from reference TRBV9 and TRBJ2-3, reads DSGVTQTPKHLITATGQRVTLRCSPRSGDLSVYWYQQSLDQGLQFLIQYYNGEERAKGNILERFSAQQFPDLHSELNLSSLELGDSALYFCASSPMGWVGSTDTQYFGPGTRLTVL.

The gene calls are TRBV11-2 and TRBJ2-2, with unresolved D. The V and J ends lost 1 base and 5 bases respectively, with 8 bases between them. Germline V gene data show CDR1 as SGHAT and CDR2 as FQNNGV. This CDR3 spans 14 amino acids. The CDR3 sequence: CASSLGALTGELFF. CDR3 bases: TGTGCCAGCAGCTTAGGAGCACTGACCGGGGAGCTGTTTTTT.

This sequence joins TRBV7-9 and TRBJ2-3; a possible D gene is TRBD2 (5 bases). V was trimmed by 2 bases and J by 7 bases, leaving 16 bases between them. The CDR3 totals 15 residues. Germline-derived CDR1 and CDR2 are SEHNR and FQNEAQ (reference sequence). The CDR3 nucleotides are TGTGCCAGCAGCTTAACAGCCAGCGGTAAGAATACGCAGTATTTT. Encoded protein: CASSLTASGKNTQYF. The variable domain in full, with the rest retrieved from reference TRBV7-9 and TRBJ2-3, is DTGVSQNPRHKITKRGQNVTFRCDPISEHNRLYWYRQTLGQGPEFLTYFQNEAQLEKSRLLSDRFSAERPKGSFSTLEIQRTEQGDSAMYLCASSLTASGKNTQYFGPGTRLTVL.

This chain links TRBV9 with TRBJ2-5, with TRBD2 identical over 9 bases. J was trimmed by 2 bases and V by 0 bases; bases with no gene match: 2. Germline V gene data show CDR1 as SGDLS and CDR2 as YYNGEE. The CDR3 is 15 amino acids. CDR3 sequence (DNA): TGTGCCAGCAGCGTAGCTAGCGGGATACAAGAGACCCAGTACTTC. Translation gives CASSVASGIQETQYF.

As concerns this clone: Other DNA variants within this sample encode the same CDR3. The genes are TRBV3-1 (or the pseudogene TRBV3-2) and TRBJ2-3; 11 nucleotides align to TRBD2. This CDR3 has 16 amino acids. The junction had 6 bases not matched to a gene; V was cut back by 4 bases and J by 3 bases. The germline V gene has CDR1 LGHDT and CDR2 YNNKEL (reference sequence). The CDR3 spells CASSPLAGASTDTQYF. In nucleotides, the CDR3 is TGTGCCAGCAGCCCACTAGCGGGAGCTAGTACAGATACGCAGTATTTT.

The rearrangement links TRBV4-3 to TRBJ2-1; the D gene is possibly TRBD1 (5 bases). CDR1 and CDR2 (germline): LGHNA, YSLEER. The CDR3 loop spans 17 amino acids. V lost 0 bases to trimming and J lost 4 bases, with 16 bases between them. CDR3 in amino acids: CASSQDWGPLIYNEQFF. In DNA, the CDR3 is TGCGCCAGCAGCCAAGATTGGGGCCCGCTTATATACAATGAGCAGTTCTTC.

The J gene is TRBJ2-2, the V gene TRBV2, with TRBD1 as a possible D gene (5 bases). Germline assignment: CDR1 SNHLY and CDR2 FYNNEI. The V and J ends lost 1 base and 5 bases respectively, with 8 bases between them. This CDR3 spans 14 amino acids. DNA for the CDR3: TGTGCCAGCAGTGAAGTTAGACAGACCGGGGAGCTGTTTTTT. Protein: CASSEVRQTGELFF.

The V call is TRBV12-5, the J call TRBJ2-3, with D perhaps matching TRBD2 (6 bases). Trimming removed 1 base at V and 4 bases at J, with 12 bases between. The length of the CDR3 is 15 residues. CDR1 and CDR2 (germline): LGHNT, FRNRAP. The CDR3 coding sequence is TGTGCTAGTGGTTTGGGGCTAGCGCAGGCAGATACGCAGTATTTT. Encoded protein: CASGLGLAQADTQYF.

The chain combines TRBV30 with TRBJ1-3, with D unresolved. Germline V CDR1 and CDR2: GTSNPN, SVGIG (reference sequence). The V gene lost 6 bases and the J gene lost 0 bases, with 12 bases spanning the gap. The CDR3 has 14 residues. The CDR3 DNA is TGTGCCTGCTTCAGTGGCCTCTCTGGAAACACCATATATTTT. This gives the protein CACFSGLSGNTIYF.

The chain employs TRBV5-1 and TRBJ2-7; TRBD1 matches at 7 bases. This CDR3 has 15 residues. In germline, CDR1 is SGHRS, CDR2 YFSETQ. The trim removed 0 bases at V and 2 bases at J, leaving 5 bases unmatched. In nucleotides, the CDR3 is TGCGCCAGCAGCTTGGGTAGGGGGCTTCCCTACGAGCAGTACTTC. It is translated as CASSLGRGLPYEQYF.

This chain uses TRBV6-5 with TRBJ2-1; 11 bases align to TRBD1. The CDR3 has 12 residues. Per germline, CDR1 MNHEY and CDR2 SVGAGI. V was clipped by 5 bases and J by 10 bases; unmatched bases: 1. The DNA for the CDR3 is TGTGCCAGCAGTAGGGACAGGGGGGAGCAGTTCTTC. It yields the protein CASSRDRGEQFF.

J is TRBJ1-5 and V is TRBV20-1; D is possibly TRBD1 (6 bases). The length of the CDR3 is 13 residues. V was shortened by 3 bases and J by 5 bases, with 11 bases between the two germline ends. CDR1 is DFQATT, CDR2 SNEGSKA, per germline (reference sequence). The CDR3 sequence: CSASKGGDQPQHF. CDR3 bases: TGCAGTGCTAGTAAGGGGGGGGATCAGCCCCAGCATTTT.

V gene TRBV7-8 combines with J gene TRBJ2-1; no clear D. Germline V CDR1 and CDR2: SGHVS, FQNEAQ. The length of the CDR3 is 14 residues. V was shortened by 2 bases and J by 6 bases, with 11 bases between the two germline ends. The CDR3 is CASSLLTEANEQFF. The CDR3 coding sequence is TGTGCCAGCAGCTTATTGACTGAAGCCAATGAGCAGTTCTTC.

The genes are TRBV6-6 and TRBJ2-1; 8 nucleotides align to TRBD1. The CDR3 contains 14 residues. Germline lookup yields CDR1 MNHNY and CDR2 SVGAGI (reference sequence). V dropped 6 bases and J dropped 5; count of bases not matched to a gene: 6. This CDR3 is CASRDRVGDNEQFF. CDR3 DNA: TGTGCCAGCAGGGACAGGGTGGGCGACAATGAGCAGTTCTTC.

The V and J genes are TRBV9 and TRBJ2-7, with 10 bases identical to TRBD1. V gave up 4 bases and J gave up 6 bases; unmatched junction bases: 4. Germline CDR1 SGDLS, CDR2 YYNGEE. This CDR3 has 13 residues. DNA of the CDR3: TGTGCCAGCAGCTCGGGACAGGGGAGCGAGCAGTACTTC. It specifies CASSSGQGSEQYF.

The CDR3 region is CASRGVATTNEKLFF. The CDR3 nucleotides read TGTGCCAGCCGGGGTGTAGCTACAACTAATGAAAAACTGTTTTTT. The chain links TRBV6-5 to TRBJ1-4; unclear D gene. Germline V gene data show CDR1 as MNHEY and CDR2 as SVGAGI. V lost 8 bases to trimming and J lost 0 bases, with 13 bases between them. The CDR3 has 15 residues.